Shown below are 26 T cell receptor beta chains from a single sample sequenced in a study of CXCR3-negative and CXCR3-positive naive CD8 T cells. Regarding the study as a whole: Naive CXCR3-positive cells had TRB CDR3s more hydrophobic than those of CXCR3-negative naive cells.

These receptors have no identified antigens. Libraries were UMI-labeled 5' RACE TRB cDNA. TCRdb reprocessed the 5' RACE reads; each CDR3 protein has one entry and no DNA is given. Its listing shows some 140,000 distinct CDR3 sequences. Specimen: naive CXCR3+ CD8+ T cells from blood. This sample's subset: CD45RO-CCR7+CD27+CD95- naive CD8+ T cells expressing CXCR3 (TNR3+). These receptors came from a human donor in good health. Some clones in this sample may be carry-over from other donors' samples.

The V and J genes are TRBV12-3 or TRBV12-4 and TRBJ2-7. This CDR3 has 14 residues. The CDR3: CASSSGLVWYEQYF.

The CDR3 loop reads CASSTRRGRGNNEQFF. This chain links TRBV11-2 with TRBJ2-1; TCRdb's D call of TRBD2 is untestable without DNA. Germline-derived CDR1 and CDR2 are SGHAT and FQNNGV. The CDR3 contains 16 residues.

This chain uses TRBV27 with TRBJ1-5; TCRdb selects TRBD1, and the lack of DNA leaves this call unchecked. The germline CDR1 and CDR2 sequences are MNHEY and SMNVEV (reference sequence). This CDR3 spans 14 amino acids. CDR3: CASSFGQGDQPQHF.

This chain joins TRBV11-1 and TRBJ2-7; lacking DNA, the TRBD1 call made by TCRdb goes unchecked. This CDR3 has 15 residues. Germline V gene lookup returns CDR1 SGHAT and CDR2 FQDESV (reference sequence). The CDR3 reads CASSSGTGIGYEQYF. Together with reference TRBV11-1 and TRBJ2-7, the CDR3 gives the full variable domain: EAEVAQSPRYKITEKSQAVAFWCDPISGHATLYWYRQILGQGPELLVQFQDESVVDDSQLPKDRFSAERLKGVDSTLKIQPAELGDSAMYLCASSSGTGIGYEQYFGPGTRLTVT.

V usage is TRBV19 and J usage is TRBJ2-7; absent DNA, TCRdb's TRBD2 call cannot be checked. There are 13 residues in the CDR3. Germline assignment: CDR1 LNHDA and CDR2 SQIVND (reference sequence). The CDR3 is CASTAAGGYEQYF. The entire variable domain, with the rest obtained from reference TRBV19 and TRBJ2-7, is as follows: DGGITQSPKYLFRKEGQNVTLSCEQNLNHDAMYWYRQDPGQGLRLIYYSQIVNDFQKGDIAEGYSVSREKKESFPLTVTSAQKNPTAFYLCASTAAGGYEQYFGPGTRLTVT.

The rearrangement joins TRBV24-1 to TRBJ1-5. Germline lookup yields CDR1 KGHDR and CDR2 SFDVKD. The CDR3 is 13 amino acids. The CDR3 protein is CATSVGGNQPQHF.

The chain carries TRBV10-3 and TRBJ2-7; TCRdb's D call, TRBD2, is unchecked because there is no DNA. The germline V gene has CDR1 ENHRY and CDR2 SYGVKD. CDR3 length: 17 amino acids. CDR3 loop: CAISEAFIGTSRYEQYF.

The chain recombines TRBV4-1 with TRBJ2-3. The CDR3 is made up of 15 amino acids. Germline lookup yields CDR1 MGHRA and CDR2 YSYEKL. The CDR3 sequence: CASSQDPGYTDTQYF.

The V call is TRBV2, the J call TRBJ1-5; TCRdb names TRBD1, which stays unverified in the absence of DNA. The CDR3 contains 14 residues. The germline gives CDR1 SNHLY, CDR2 FYNNEI. The CDR3 protein is CASSSGGPDQPQHF.

V and J are TRBV7-9 and TRBJ1-1; TCRdb's assignment of TRBD1 cannot be checked, as there is no DNA. Germline-derived CDR1 and CDR2 are SEHNR and FQNEAQ (reference sequence). The CDR3 is made up of 13 amino acids. CDR3 in amino acids: CASSMQPGTEAFF.

V gene TRBV29-1 combines with J gene TRBJ2-1. The germline V gene encodes CDR1 SQVTM and CDR2 ANQGSEA. The CDR3 is made up of 12 amino acids. This CDR3 reads CSGRVMTREQFF.

The V and J genes are TRBV28 and TRBJ2-5; the D call from TCRdb, TRBD1, cannot be confirmed without DNA. The germline gives CDR1 MDHEN, CDR2 SYDVKM. The CDR3 sequence is 14 residues long. The CDR3 loop is CASRPIGGGETQYF.

The V gene is TRBV6-5, the J gene TRBJ2-2; absent DNA, TCRdb's TRBD1 call cannot be checked. CDR3 size: 17 residues. In germline, CDR1 is MNHEY, CDR2 SVGAGI. CDR3 sequence reads: CASSYSAGQGNTGELFF.

CDR3 in amino acids: CASSPGWGHEQYF. This chain joins TRBV7-8 and TRBJ2-7; without DNA, the TCRdb call of TRBD1 cannot be checked. Germline V gives CDR1 SGHVS, CDR2 FQNEAQ. The CDR3 spans 13 residues.

This rearrangement joins TRBV29-1 to TRBJ2-1; TCRdb selects TRBD1, and the lack of DNA leaves this call unchecked. This CDR3 spans 12 amino acids. Germline V gives CDR1 SQVTM, CDR2 ANQGSEA. The CDR3 protein is CSVEFRVNEQFF.

The V gene is TRBV19, the J gene TRBJ2-7; absent DNA, TCRdb's TRBD1 call cannot be checked. CDR1 is LNHDA, CDR2 SQIVND, per germline (reference sequence). This CDR3 has 13 amino acids. CDR3: CATADRMNYEQYF.

The gene calls are TRBV12-3 or TRBV12-4 and TRBJ1-5; TCRdb selects TRBD1, and the lack of DNA leaves this call unchecked. The CDR3 extends over 14 amino acids. CDR3 sequence: CASSPDRGDQPQHF.

This chain connects TRBV19 to TRBJ2-7; TCRdb proposes TRBD1, but this gene call is untestable without DNA. CDR1 and CDR2 from the germline V gene are LNHDA and SQIVND (reference sequence). The CDR3 totals 14 residues. The CDR3 protein is CASSIGTGDYEQYF.

This chain connects TRBV28 to TRBJ1-1; TCRdb outputs TRBD1, but without DNA this stays unchecked. Germline CDR1 is MDHEN and CDR2 is SYDVKM. The CDR3 runs 15 residues. The CDR3 sequence is CASSFRGKQNTEAFF.

This chain connects TRBV7-8 to TRBJ2-1. CDR1 is SGHVS, CDR2 FQNEAQ, per germline. CDR3 length: 13 amino acids. The CDR3 here is CASRKDPNNEQFF.

This chain joins TRBV7-9 and TRBJ2-1. Per germline, CDR1 SEHNR and CDR2 FQNEAQ (reference sequence). This CDR3 is built from 13 residues. This chain's CDR3 is CASSFGAYNEQFF.

CDR3 region: CASGDRNDEQYF. The chain employs TRBV27 and TRBJ2-7; TCRdb proposes TRBD1, but this gene call is untestable without DNA. From germline, CDR1 is MNHEY and CDR2 SMNVEV (reference sequence). The CDR3 length is 12 residues.

This chain joins TRBV14 and TRBJ2-4; the D gene TCRdb calls, TRBD1, cannot be checked with no DNA. The CDR3 totals 16 residues. Germline lookup yields CDR1 SGHDN and CDR2 FVKESK. CDR3 residues: CASSPGQGLAKNIQYF.

V gene TRBV29-1 combines with J gene TRBJ1-5; TCRdb indicates TRBD1, and absent DNA this call remains unverified. Germline assignment: CDR1 SQVTM and CDR2 ANQGSEA. CDR3 length: 13 amino acids. The CDR3: CSALGTDNQPQHF.

The CDR3 sequence: CAISEPQRLNGSSYEQYF. V gene TRBV10-3 combines with J gene TRBJ2-7. The V gene's germline CDR1 is ENHRY and CDR2 SYGVKD. This CDR3 has 18 residues.

The chain employs TRBV29-1 and TRBJ2-3; TCRdb calls TRBD1, which cannot be checked without DNA. CDR1 and CDR2 from the germline V gene are SQVTM and ANQGSEA. The CDR3 extends over 16 amino acids. CDR3 amino acids: CSVESPWGGATDTQYF.